The 14 T cell receptor beta chains in this list originate from one sample, sequenced in a study of T-cell memory formation after mild COVID-19. Using its own MiXCR run on the 5' RACE reads, TCRdb lists one record per CDR3 protein. Here the sample spans 390,000 or so distinct CDR3 sequences, about a sixth being singletons. Sequencing input: PBMCs or a T cell subset sorted from them (not recorded which). All receptors derive from a man younger than 35 who had mild COVID-19 (a few samples of this study predate the infection). Cell type and time point are not known.

This chain connects TRBV20-1 to TRBJ1-4; maybe TRBD1 (6 bases). Looked up from germline, CDR1 is DFQATT and CDR2 is SNEGSKA (reference sequence). The V end lost 0 bases, the J end lost 8 bases, and 13 bases lay between the germline ends. The CDR3 totals 14 residues. The CDR3 loop is CSARDHRDGEKLFF. CDR3 in DNA: TGCAGTGCTAGAGACCACAGGGACGGAGAAAAACTGTTTTTT.

This clonotype was seen repeatedly, ten times or more. This chain uses TRBV7-2 with TRBJ2-5; TRBD2 is a possible D gene (6 bases). This CDR3 is 13 amino acids long. The germline CDR1 and CDR2 sequences are SGHTA and FQGNSA. The ends were cut back, 4 bases at V and 5 bases at J, with 11 bases in the middle. The CDR3, as DNA: TGTGCCAGCAGCTCCTCAGGGAGGGAGACCCAGTACTTC. Protein: CASSSSGRETQYF. The variable domain in full, with the rest retrieved from reference TRBV7-2 and TRBJ2-5, is GAGVSQSPSNKVTEKGKDVELRCDPISGHTALYWYRQSLGQGLEFLIYFQGNSAPDKSGLPSDRFSAERTGGSVSTLTIQRTQQEDSAVYLCASSSSGRETQYFGPGTRLLVL.

This clonotype appeared a few times. This sequence joins TRBV9 and TRBJ2-3, with 10 positions matching TRBD1. The CDR3 has 16 residues. V trimming: 2 bases; J trimming: 1 base; junction bases outside the gene matches: 4. Per germline, CDR1 SGDLS and CDR2 YYNGEE. The CDR3 region has the DNA TGTGCCAGCAGCGTCAGGACAGGGGGAGGCACAGATACGCAGTATTTT. This gives the protein CASSVRTGGGTDTQYF.

The rearrangement links TRBV5-6 to TRBJ2-3; no firm D call. This CDR3 is built from 14 residues. Trimming shortened V by 3 bases and J by 0 bases, and 8 bases separated the two germline ends. Germline V lookup: CDR1 SGHDT, CDR2 YYEEEE. CDR3 bases: TGTGCCAGCAGCTATACAGCTAGCACAGATACGCAGTATTTT. It encodes CASSYTASTDTQYF.

The rearrangement links TRBV18 to TRBJ1-4; possibly TRBD1 for D (5 bases). From germline, CDR1 is KGHSH and CDR2 LQKENI. The CDR3 loop spans 16 amino acids. The V end lost 3 bases, the J end lost 2 bases, and 13 bases lay between the germline ends. CDR3 sequence (DNA): TGTGCCAGCTCACCCACGGGACTGAGGACTAATGAAAAACTGTTTTTT. Encoded protein: CASSPTGLRTNEKLFF.

This clonotype was recorded a few times. The J gene is TRBJ1-5, the V gene TRBV3-2. TRBV3-2 is recorded as a pseudogene. The CDR3 totals 18 residues. This CDR3 reads CASSQLRSGGPFNQPQHF. DNA for the CDR3: TGTGCCAGCAGCCAACTGCGCTCGGGGGGGCCCTTCAATCAGCCCCAGCATTTT.

This clonotype has only a few counts. The chain combines TRBV4-3 with TRBJ1-1, with D perhaps matching TRBD1 (5 bases). Trimming removed 2 bases from V and 2 bases from J, with 15 bases in between. Looked up from germline, CDR1 is LGHNA and CDR2 is YSLEER. The CDR3 runs to 16 residues. The CDR3 sequence is CASSQKGRGLNTEAFF. CDR3 in DNA: TGCGCCAGCAGCCAAAAAGGGAGGGGACTTAACACTGAAGCTTTCTTT.

Only a few counts were recorded for this clonotype. The chain joins TRBV6-2 or TRBV6-3 to TRBJ2-7; D unclear. Germline lookup yields CDR1 MNHEY and CDR2 SVGEGT. CDR3 length equals 16 residues. Trimming stripped 4 bases from V and 5 bases from J, with 21 bases between. This CDR3 reads CASSSRTVPAFHEQYF. CDR3 DNA sequence: TGTGCCAGCAGTTCCCGGACCGTGCCGGCCTTTCACGAGCAGTACTTC.

This clonotype was observed a few times. This chain links TRBV5-1 with TRBJ2-6; maybe TRBD2 (6 bases). Deletions cut 7 bases from V and 0 bases from J, with 14 bases between. The CDR3 contains 16 residues. Germline V gives CDR1 SGHRS, CDR2 YFSETQ. In DNA form, the CDR3 reads TGCGCCAGCCGAGCAGGACTACCCTCTGGGGCCAACGTCCTGACTTTC. Its translation: CASRAGLPSGANVLTF.

This clonotype was picked up a small number of times. This chain connects TRBV12-3 or TRBV12-4 to TRBJ2-2; 10 nucleotides align to TRBD2. Trimming removed 3 bases from V and 7 bases from J; junction bases left unmatched: 5. The CDR3 contains 15 residues. In DNA form, the CDR3 reads TGTGCCAGCAGTTTTCCGGTAGCGGGGGGCGGGGAGCTGTTTTTT. Translation gives CASSFPVAGGGELFF.

The rearrangement links TRBV7-9 to TRBJ2-5; 9 bases are shared with TRBD1. Per the germline V gene, CDR1 is SEHNR and CDR2 is FQNEAQ (reference sequence). The CDR3 covers 18 residues. V was clipped by 2 bases and J by 0 bases; unmatched bases: 10. The CDR3 loop reads CASSLIADRGEDQETQYF. The CDR3 nucleotides read TGTGCCAGCAGCTTAATCGCGGACAGGGGCGAGGACCAAGAGACCCAGTACTTC.

This chain connects TRBV12-3 or TRBV12-4 to TRBJ1-1; D is undetermined. This CDR3 is built from 13 residues. V lost 6 bases and J lost 2, with 10 bases in between. The CDR3 DNA follows: TGTGCCAGCAGCCAGCGCTCTAACACTGAAGCTTTCTTT. Protein: CASSQRSNTEAFF.

This clonotype was detected a few times. The chain links TRBV20-1 to TRBJ1-5; TRBD1 matches at 9 bases. J gave up 0 bases and V 5 bases, and 8 bases lay outside the gene matches. The length of the CDR3 is 16 residues. CDR1 and CDR2 from the germline V gene are DFQATT and SNEGSKA (reference sequence). In DNA form, the CDR3 reads TGCAGTGCTCAGGACAGGGGAACCAATAGCAATCAGCCCCAGCATTTT. Amino acids: CSAQDRGTNSNQPQHF.

This clonotype was detected only a few times. In nucleotides, the CDR3 is TGTGCCAGCATAGACAGGGTGGGAGAGACCCAGTACTTC. Translation gives CASIDRVGETQYF. This chain uses TRBV11-2 with TRBJ2-5, with 7 bases that match TRBD1. The germline V gene encodes CDR1 SGHAT and CDR2 FQNNGV. Trimming at V came to 7 bases and at J to 4 bases, leaving 6 bases not matched to a gene. The CDR3 runs 13 residues.